This T cell receptor (beta chain) was sequenced during a study of T cell responses to AZD1222 COVID-19 vaccine (dated by TCRdb to about 2021). Some background on the complete study: TCR sequencing covered some 240 trial participants: 207 given two doses of AZD1222 and approximately 25 given two doses of MenACWY control vaccine. Enrollment into the trials was organized by age into subgroups of 18-55, 56-69 and 70-plus years, and those subgroups contained approximately 160, 26 and 62 TCR-sequenced participants, respectively.

Here is what the overall study found, with its caveats: Participants were mostly white British, with more females than males. The authors suggested clonal diversity may have been underestimated. Vaccine-associated CD4 TCRs spanned the whole spike protein, with dominant responses in regions 160-218 and 743-854. After two AZD1222 doses, both the breadth and the depth of spike-specific TCRs were significantly higher than at day 0 and than in MenACWY recipients. Because no day 14 peak-response samples were available, the repertoires could be characterized only after the peak T cell response. Epitopes outside the regions mutated in the B.1.351 and B.1.1.7 variants were reportedly recognized by nearly half of the unique spike-specific TCRs. Conclusions about previously exposed vaccinees are limited, since just a handful of AZD1222 recipients were seropositive for SARS-CoV-2 at baseline. The 56-69-year group was small, and its depth increase did not reach significance, likely because of low power.

This clone was found a few times. This receptor's antigen is unknown. No quality values exist for individual bases; no much larger clone is one base distant. The CDR3 regions of human TCRbeta chains were subjected to immunosequencing. In the original analysis: TCRs in the repertoires were matched against a reference library of SARS-CoV-2-specific TCRs that had been generated with the MIRA antigen-specificity platform. Breadth meant the fraction of unique TCRs that were SARS-CoV-2-associated, whereas depth meant the fraction of total T cells that were SARS-CoV-2-associated. Using the MIRA data, each spike-specific TCR was assigned both to the spike region to which the TCR was reactive and to a CD4 or CD8 class. Log10-transformed breadth and depth values were compared by one-way ANOVA with Sidak's multiple comparisons tests. TCRdb re-hosts the immuneACCESS table, in-frame sequences only. Its copies lack some clones; in the studies checked, an unresolved V gene accounts for under half of them, and the cause for the rest is not known. The V and J calls and clone size are taken from that table; D and trimming were inferred from the DNA. The sample includes some 150,000 clones, with about 89% observed a single time. Jointly, the top ten make up roughly 10% of the sample.

The time point label of this sample denotes: about 28 days (+/-7) after the second vaccine dose. AZD1222 recipients with second doses at about 4 weeks or about 12 weeks were pooled, because spike-specific TCR depth and breadth did not differ between schedules. Samples from vaccinated people were obtained from the UK trials COV001 and COV002, which included a single-blind randomized controlled phase 2/3 trial of AZD1222 (ChAdOx1 nCoV-19) in healthy adults. For TCRbeta chain sequencing, PBMC samples were collected from trial participants at day 0 and at day 28 after the second dose. This sequence originates from an adult who received the AZD1222 COVID-19 vaccine. Source: peripheral blood, taken 28 days after the second AZD1222 dose.

This receptor carries the CDR3 CASSTPSGIRTEAFF. The base sequence is TGTGCCAGCAGCACCCCTTCGGGGATAAGGACTGAAGCTTTCTTT. The chain couples TRBV7-2 to TRBJ1-1; a confident D gene designation cannot be given. The CDR3 runs 15 amino acids, cysteine and phenylalanine included. Of all the DNA, just the CDR3 is kept, 45 bases in frame from base 1. V lost 5 bases and J lost 5 bases; the stretch between them is 18 bases long. CDR1 and CDR2 are drawn from the germline V gene: SGHTA, FQGNSA. With all but the CDR3 taken from the reference TRBV7-2 and TRBJ1-1 genes, the full variable domain is: GAGVSQSPSNKVTEKGKDVELRCDPISGHTALYWYRQSLGQGLEFLIYFQGNSAPDKSGLPSDRFSAERTGGSVSTLTIQRTQQEDSAVYLCASSTPSGIRTEAFFGQGTRLTVV.